The present T cell receptor (beta chain) was sequenced within a study of blood T cell repertoires in COVID-19. Background on the study: Samples taken during acute and convalescent COVID-19 were collected in the United States, Italy and Spain. Sample material is recorded as cDNA or gDNA derived from T cells, B-cell-depleted T cells, or PBMCs.

Assay used: immunoSEQ multiplex PCR; TCRdb lists only in-frame clones, some missing. The top ten clones hold roughly a fifth of a sample with 45,000 to 65,000 clones, more than 70% of them seen once. The sequenced sample was peripheral blood. The clonotype was recovered from a human donor in a cohort sampled during active COVID-19.

Written as DNA, the CDR3 is TGTGCCAGCAGCCCCCTAGCGGGAGACACCGGGGAGCTGTTTTTT. Translated: CASSPLAGDTGELFF. V gene TRBV7-2 combines with J gene TRBJ2-2; 10 nucleotides match TRBD2. The germline V gene encodes CDR1 SGHTA and CDR2 FQGNSA. Losses at the gene ends were 5 bases for V and 3 bases for J; bases not matched to a gene: 3. The CDR3 spans 15 residues.